Listed below are T cell receptor beta chains from one sample, sequenced in a study of cytomegalovirus exposure and HLA in healthy donors. The table came from immunoSEQ multiplex PCR; TCRdb's copy has only in-frame clones and leaves some out. The sample carries approximately 210,000 clones, over 75% recorded once. Material for sequencing was PBMCs. The source of these receptors is a male donor in good health and CMV-seronegative. Both conserved end residues are part of each CDR3. The D gene is left open where the match is weak. Some rows mark clone size as missing; the rest say once, few, many or name a class of expanded clone.

d_gene: TRBD1
v_gene: TRBV4-1
abundance: once
j_gene: TRBJ2-7
CDR3nt: TGCGCCAGCAGCCAAGGTGGGACAGGGGGCAGAGAGCAGTACTTC
CDR3aa: CASSQGGTGGREQYF

d_gene: -
v_gene: TRBV7-2
abundance: -
j_gene: TRBJ2-1
CDR3nt: TGTGCCAGCAGCTTCCGGGGGAACGGGTACAATGAGCAGTTCTTC
CDR3aa: CASSFRGNGYNEQFF

d_gene: TRBD2
v_gene: TRBV27
abundance: -
j_gene: TRBJ2-1
CDR3nt: TGTGCCAGCAGTCCCCGCCAGGCGGGAGTGTTCTTC
CDR3aa: CASSPRQAGVFF

d_gene: -
v_gene: TRBV7-9
abundance: -
j_gene: TRBJ1-1
CDR3nt: TGTTCCAGCAGCTTAGATCCAGGGATGATAACTGAAGCTTTCTTT
CDR3aa: CSSSLDPGMITEAFF

d_gene: -
v_gene: TRBV21-1
abundance: once
j_gene: TRBJ1-1
CDR3nt: TGTGCCAGCAGCAATTGGACAGGGAATGGGAAGAGCCCTGAAGCTTTCTTT
CDR3aa: CASSNWTGNGKSPEAFF

d_gene: TRBD1
v_gene: TRBV4-1
abundance: -
j_gene: TRBJ2-7
CDR3nt: TGCGCCAGCAGCCCCCGGGACAGGGCCTACGAGCAGTACTTC
CDR3aa: CASSPRDRAYEQYF

d_gene: -
v_gene: TRBV30
abundance: few
j_gene: TRBJ1-4
CDR3nt: TGTGCCTGGAGTCTCGGTAATGAAAAACTGTTTTTT
CDR3aa: CAWSLGNEKLFF

d_gene: -
v_gene: TRBV27
abundance: once
j_gene: TRBJ1-1
CDR3nt: TGTGCCAGCAGTTTATCGCCGGGACTTGAAGCTTTCTTT
CDR3aa: CASSLSPGLEAFF

d_gene: -
v_gene: TRBV5-4
abundance: few
j_gene: TRBJ1-3
CDR3nt: TGTGCCAGCAGCTCCAAGGAAGGCCCTAGACGTGGAAACACCATATATTTT
CDR3aa: CASSSKEGPRRGNTIYF

d_gene: TRBD2
v_gene: TRBV6-5
abundance: -
j_gene: TRBJ2-1
CDR3nt: TGTGCCAGCAGTTGGACTAGCAGCAATGAGCAGTTCTTC
CDR3aa: CASSWTSSNEQFF

d_gene: -
v_gene: TRBV6-4
abundance: -
j_gene: TRBJ2-5
CDR3nt: TGTGCCAGCAGCCAGGCCGCGGGGGCGGGGGAGACCCAGTACTTC
CDR3aa: CASSQAAGAGETQYF

d_gene: TRBD1
v_gene: TRBV7-9
abundance: -
j_gene: TRBJ2-3
CDR3nt: TGTGCCAGCAGCTTGGGGGACAGGGGGCTTAGAGATACGCAGTATTTT
CDR3aa: CASSLGDRGLRDTQYF

d_gene: -
v_gene: TRBV15
abundance: -
j_gene: TRBJ1-4
CDR3nt: TGTGCCACCAGCAGAGGGTCAGCAACTAATGAAAAACTGTTTTTT
CDR3aa: CATSRGSATNEKLFF

d_gene: TRBD2
v_gene: TRBV5-1
abundance: -
j_gene: TRBJ2-1
CDR3nt: TGCGCCAGCAGCTTTCAGCGGGGGGCCACCCACAATGAGCAGTTCTTC
CDR3aa: CASSFQRGATHNEQFF

d_gene: TRBD2
v_gene: TRBV28
abundance: -
j_gene: TRBJ2-4
CDR3nt: TGTGCCAGCAGTTTATGGACTAGCGGGGCTAGTGGCATTCAGTACTTC
CDR3aa: CASSLWTSGASGIQYF

d_gene: TRBD1
v_gene: TRBV19
abundance: once
j_gene: TRBJ2-5
CDR3nt: TGTGCCAGTAGTATGGACAGGGGGGCAGAGACCCAGTACTTC
CDR3aa: CASSMDRGAETQYF

d_gene: TRBD2
v_gene: TRBV5-1
abundance: -
j_gene: TRBJ2-3
CDR3nt: TGCGCCAGCAGCCGAGGGACTAGCGGCACAGATACGCAGTATTTT
CDR3aa: CASSRGTSGTDTQYF

d_gene: TRBD1
v_gene: TRBV7-8
abundance: once
j_gene: TRBJ2-3
CDR3nt: TGTGCCAGCAGCCCTCAGGGGGATGATACGCAGTATTTT
CDR3aa: CASSPQGDDTQYF

d_gene: TRBD1
v_gene: TRBV5-1
abundance: -
j_gene: TRBJ1-2
CDR3nt: TGCGCCAGCAGCCCCGGACAGGGTGTTGGCTACACCTTC
CDR3aa: CASSPGQGVGYTF

d_gene: -
v_gene: TRBV19
abundance: -
j_gene: TRBJ2-5
CDR3nt: TGTGCCAGTAGTATACTGAGGGGGGAGACCCAGTACTTC
CDR3aa: CASSILRGETQYF

d_gene: TRBD2
v_gene: TRBV7-8
abundance: -
j_gene: TRBJ2-2
CDR3nt: TGTGCCCAACTAGCGGGGCTCACCGGGGAGCTGTTTTTT
CDR3aa: CAQLAGLTGELFF